Listed here is a single T cell receptor beta chain. Its specificity is unknown. This record belongs to a study of cytotoxic CD8 clonotypes in ibrutinib-treated CLL. Study-level background: There were about a dozen relapsed/refractory patients and about 15 treatment-naive patients, and fewer than 18 were IGHV unmutated. Among responders, about 25 were partial and 2 complete; after median 68 months, about 15 stayed remitted and roughly twelve progressed.

Profiled with immunoSEQ multiplex PCR; TCRdb holds only in-frame clones, not every one. The sample yields around 70,000 clones, 75% to 90% seen once. Study-wide points: Clonality rose at ibrutinib response and fell back toward baseline at progression.

The germline V gene encodes CDR1 SNHLY and CDR2 FYNNEI. The V and J ends lost 6 bases and 4 bases respectively, with 10 bases between them. The CDR3 loop spans 13 amino acids. Material: PBMCs, obtained after 24 months of ibrutinib treatment. The TCR originated in a human donor with chronic lymphocytic leukemia. The gene calls are TRBV2 and TRBJ2-1; the D call may be TRBD1 or TRBD2 (5 bases each). The CDR3 region has the DNA TGTGCCAGCAGAAGGGACGAATACAATGAGCAGTTCTTC. It yields the protein CASRRDEYNEQFF.